This T cell receptor (beta chain) was retrieved from a study of T cells in tuberculosis. Study summary: IGRA-negative adolescents, IGRA-positive adolescents with latent tuberculosis and adults with active tuberculosis formed this South African cohort. Study-wide results and limits: Shorter CDR3-alpha in active tuberculosis partly drove smaller distances.

On this clone: Antigen unknown.

Measured with immunoSEQ multiplex PCR; TCRdb has only the in-frame clones, and not every one. The sample yields approximately 29,000 clones, around 90% seen once. V was cut by 2 bases and J by 10 bases, with 9 bases left in between. The V gene's germline CDR1 is MNHNY and CDR2 SVGAGI (reference sequence). The CDR3 length is 13 residues. This clonotype originated in a donor aged 10-29 years with latent tuberculosis or without tuberculosis infection. The sample was PBMCs. The chain has TRBV6-6 and TRBJ1-6; no clear D gene. The CDR3 nucleotides are TGTGCCAGCAGTTACCGAGAGGAATCACCCCTCCACTTT. It specifies CASSYREESPLHF.